This TCR beta chain was obtained from a study of T cells in Graves' hyperthyroidism and ophthalmopathy. Overall study findings and caveats: In simple terms, a model built on 13 V-J features told ophthalmopathy apart from stable hyperthyroidism. Before onset, by a median of approximately 5.9 months, the model predicted ophthalmopathy. In blood, most of the thyroid clonotypes expanded above 0.001 were also present.

In this sample, this clonotype turned up many times. Its antigen is not known. The CDR3 sequence is 10 residues long. Trimming stripped 6 bases from V and 6 bases from J, with 6 bases between. CDR1 is SGDLS, CDR2 YYNGEE, per germline. Amplified TCR beta CDR3 regions derived from RNA transcripts. The HTBI primer set was used in a first-round RT-PCR of the TCR CDR3. TCRdb ran MiXCR on the multiplex PCR reads and lists one entry per CDR3 protein. The sample lists roughly 570,000 distinct CDR3 sequences, approximately 44% seen once, with around 7.7% in the top ten. Hyperthyroidism of Graves' type that showed no ophthalmopathy progression within 18 months was stable.

This rearrangement joins TRBV9 to TRBJ1-2; no definite D call. The receptor's source is a young woman with Graves' hyperthyroidism. Sequencing input: peripheral blood or thyroid tissue (not recorded which). CDR3 in amino acids: CASMGHGYTF. The CDR3, as DNA: TGTGCCAGCATGGGTCATGGCTACACCTTC.